Sequencing of this TCR beta chain was carried out in a study of regulatory T cells in long-lasting Graves disease. Looking at the study overall: For under 3 months, newly diagnosed Graves' patients had been taking antithyroid drugs. Study findings and constraints: It was peripheral blood alone, not thyroid tissue, that was studied.

This clonotype was observed at least ten times. Its target is unknown. Per germline, CDR1 MDHEN and CDR2 SYDVKM. V trimming: 6 bases; J trimming: 7 bases; junction bases outside the gene matches: 15. The CDR3 length is 16 residues. Both iRepertoire HTBI primers and Arm-PCR of CDR3 regions were used to build the TCR beta libraries. TCRdb re-called the multiplex PCR reads through MiXCR, storing one row per CDR3 protein. The sample shows 320,000 or so distinct CDR3 sequences, 15% to 20% of them seen only once. Regarding time point: newly diagnosed GD, antithyroid drugs for less than 3 months. The TCR library used RNA extracted from PBMCs.

This TCR came from a female donor with Graves disease. Sequences were derived from peripheral blood mononuclear cells (PBMCs), sampled at new diagnosis, from a patient treated with antithyroid drugs. This chain connects TRBV28 to TRBJ2-1; TRBD2 matches at 7 bases. DNA of the CDR3: TGTGCCAGCAGCACCGTGGGAGGGAGGGCCTGGAATGAGCAGTTCTTC. Encoded protein: CASSTVGGRAWNEQFF. Supplemented by reference TRBV28 and TRBJ2-1, the full variable domain reads DVKVTQSSRYLVKRTGEKVFLECVQDMDHENMFWYRQDPGLGLRLIYFSYDVKMKEKGDIPEGYSVSREKKERFSLILESASTNQTSMYLCASSTVGGRAWNEQFFGPGTRLTVL.